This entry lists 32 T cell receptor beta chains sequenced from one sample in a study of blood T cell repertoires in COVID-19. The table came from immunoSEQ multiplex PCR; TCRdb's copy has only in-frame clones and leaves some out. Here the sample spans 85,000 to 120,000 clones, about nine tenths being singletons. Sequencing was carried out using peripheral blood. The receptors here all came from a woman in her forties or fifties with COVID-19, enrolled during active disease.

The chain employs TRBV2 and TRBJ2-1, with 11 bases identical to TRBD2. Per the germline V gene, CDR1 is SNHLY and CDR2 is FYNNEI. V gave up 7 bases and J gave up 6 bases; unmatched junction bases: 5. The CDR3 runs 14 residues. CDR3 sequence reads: CASTFSGGANEQFF. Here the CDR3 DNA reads TGTGCCAGCACCTTTAGCGGGGGGGCCAATGAGCAGTTCTTC.

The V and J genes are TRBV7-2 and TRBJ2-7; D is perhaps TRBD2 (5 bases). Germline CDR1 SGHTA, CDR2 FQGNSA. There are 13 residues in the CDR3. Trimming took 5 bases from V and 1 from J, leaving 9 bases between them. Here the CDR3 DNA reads TGTGCCAGCAGCCTCGCGGGTTCCTACGAGCAGTACTTC. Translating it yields CASSLAGSYEQYF.

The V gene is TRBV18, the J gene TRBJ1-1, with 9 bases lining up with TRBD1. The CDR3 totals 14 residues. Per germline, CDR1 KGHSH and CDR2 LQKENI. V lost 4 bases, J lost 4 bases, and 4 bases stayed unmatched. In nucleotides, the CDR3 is TGTGCCAGCTCACAGATACAGGGGGCCACTGAAGCTTTCTTT. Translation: CASSQIQGATEAFF.

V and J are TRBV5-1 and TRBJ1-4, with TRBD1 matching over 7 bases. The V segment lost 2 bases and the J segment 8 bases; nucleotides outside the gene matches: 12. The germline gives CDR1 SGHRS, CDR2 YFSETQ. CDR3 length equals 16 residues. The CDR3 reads CASSLRTGAGGEKLFF. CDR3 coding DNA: TGCGCCAGCAGCTTAAGAACAGGGGCGGGCGGCGAAAAACTGTTTTTT. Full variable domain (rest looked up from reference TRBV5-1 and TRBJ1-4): KAGVTQTPRYLIKTRGQQVTLSCSPISGHRSVSWYQQTPGQGLQFLFEYFSETQRNKGNFPGRFSGRQFSNSRSEMNVSTLELGDSALYLCASSLRTGAGGEKLFFGSGTQLSVL.

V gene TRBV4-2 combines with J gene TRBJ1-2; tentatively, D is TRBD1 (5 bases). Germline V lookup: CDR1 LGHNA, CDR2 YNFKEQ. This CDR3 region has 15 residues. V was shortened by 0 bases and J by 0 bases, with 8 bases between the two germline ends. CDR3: CASSQELTANYGYTF. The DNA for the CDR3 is TGTGCCAGCAGCCAAGAATTGACAGCTAACTATGGCTACACCTTC.

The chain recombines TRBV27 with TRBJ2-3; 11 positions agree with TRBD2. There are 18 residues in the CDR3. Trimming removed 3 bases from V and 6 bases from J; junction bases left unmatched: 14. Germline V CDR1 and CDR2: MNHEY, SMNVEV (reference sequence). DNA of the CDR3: TGTGCCAGCAGTTTTCCCCCACTAGCGGGGGCGCCTCTGGATACGCAGTATTTT. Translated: CASSFPPLAGAPLDTQYF.

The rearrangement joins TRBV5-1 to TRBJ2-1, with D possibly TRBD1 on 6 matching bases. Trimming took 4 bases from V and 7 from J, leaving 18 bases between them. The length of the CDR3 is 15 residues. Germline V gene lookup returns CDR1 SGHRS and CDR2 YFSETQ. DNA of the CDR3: TGCGCCAGCAGCCAGGGGACCGGCCCCTTGAATGAGCAGTTCTTC. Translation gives CASSQGTGPLNEQFF.

The CDR3 here is CAISGGAIITEAFF. CDR3 coding DNA: TGTGCCATCAGTGGTGGGGCTATTATAACTGAAGCTTTCTTT. This chain joins TRBV10-3 and TRBJ1-1; TRBD1 might be the D (5 bases). Deletions cut 4 bases from V and 5 bases from J, with 14 bases between. This CDR3 has 14 amino acids. CDR1 ENHRY and CDR2 SYGVKD come from the germline V gene.

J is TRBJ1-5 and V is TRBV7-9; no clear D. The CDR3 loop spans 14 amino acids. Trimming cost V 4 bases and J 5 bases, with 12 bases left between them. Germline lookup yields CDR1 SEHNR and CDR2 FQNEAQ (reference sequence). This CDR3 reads CASSSTFRDQPQHF. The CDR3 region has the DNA TGTGCCAGCAGCTCCACATTTCGGGATCAGCCCCAGCATTTT.

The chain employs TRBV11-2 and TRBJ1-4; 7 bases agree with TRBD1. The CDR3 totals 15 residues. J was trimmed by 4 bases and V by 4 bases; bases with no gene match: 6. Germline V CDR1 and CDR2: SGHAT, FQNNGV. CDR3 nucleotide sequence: TGTGCCAGCAGCTCAACAGGGGCGGGTAATGAAAAACTGTTTTTT. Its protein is CASSSTGAGNEKLFF.

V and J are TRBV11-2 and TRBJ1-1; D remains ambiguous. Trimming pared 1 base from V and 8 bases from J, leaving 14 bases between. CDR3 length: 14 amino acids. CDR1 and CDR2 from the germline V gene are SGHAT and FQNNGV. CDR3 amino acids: CASSLGGGRAEAFF. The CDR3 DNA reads TGTGCCAGCAGCTTAGGAGGAGGTCGGGCAGAAGCTTTCTTT.

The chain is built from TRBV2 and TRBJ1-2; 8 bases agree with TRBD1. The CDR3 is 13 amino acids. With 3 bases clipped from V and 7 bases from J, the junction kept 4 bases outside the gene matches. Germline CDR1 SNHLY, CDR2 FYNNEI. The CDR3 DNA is TGTGCCAGCAGTGAGTCGACAGGGGCTGGCTACACCTTC. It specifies CASSESTGAGYTF.

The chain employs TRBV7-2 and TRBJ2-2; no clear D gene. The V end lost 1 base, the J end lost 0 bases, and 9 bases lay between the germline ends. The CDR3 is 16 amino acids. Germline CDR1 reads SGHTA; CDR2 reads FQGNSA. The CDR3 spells CASSLVGRPNTGELFF. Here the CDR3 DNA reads TGTGCCAGCAGCTTAGTGGGCAGGCCGAACACCGGGGAGCTGTTTTTT.

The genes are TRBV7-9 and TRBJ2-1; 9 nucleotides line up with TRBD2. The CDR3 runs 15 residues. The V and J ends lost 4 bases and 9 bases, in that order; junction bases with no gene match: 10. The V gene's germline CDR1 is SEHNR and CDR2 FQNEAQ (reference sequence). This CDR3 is CASSSSRGGQGEQFF. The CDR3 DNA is TGTGCCAGCAGCTCCTCGCGGGGGGGCCAGGGTGAGCAGTTCTTC.

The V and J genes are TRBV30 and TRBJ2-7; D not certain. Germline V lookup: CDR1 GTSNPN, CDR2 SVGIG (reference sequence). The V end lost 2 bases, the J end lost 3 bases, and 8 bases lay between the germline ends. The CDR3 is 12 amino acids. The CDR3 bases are TGTGCCTGGAGTTTCGGTGTCTACGAGCAGTACTTC. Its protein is CAWSFGVYEQYF.

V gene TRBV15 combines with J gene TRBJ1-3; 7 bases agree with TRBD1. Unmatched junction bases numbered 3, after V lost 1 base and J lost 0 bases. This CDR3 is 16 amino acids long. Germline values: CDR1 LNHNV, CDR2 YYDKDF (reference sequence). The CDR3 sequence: CATSRAGTASGNTIYF. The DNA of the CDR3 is TGTGCCACCAGCAGAGCCGGGACAGCCTCTGGAAACACCATATATTTT. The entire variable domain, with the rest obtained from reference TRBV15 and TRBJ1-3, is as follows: DAMVIQNPRYQVTQFGKPVTLSCSQTLNHNVMYWYQQKSSQAPKLLFHYYDKDFNNEADTPDNFQSRRPNTSFCFLDIRSPGLGDTAMYLCATSRAGTASGNTIYFGEGSWLTVV.

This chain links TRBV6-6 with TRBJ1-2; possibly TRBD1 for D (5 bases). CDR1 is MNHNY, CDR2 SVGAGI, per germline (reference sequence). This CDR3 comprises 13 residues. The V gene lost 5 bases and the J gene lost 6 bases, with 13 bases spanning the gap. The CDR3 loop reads CASSTDRSNGYTF. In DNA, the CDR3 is TGTGCCAGCAGTACCGACAGATCGAATGGCTACACCTTC.

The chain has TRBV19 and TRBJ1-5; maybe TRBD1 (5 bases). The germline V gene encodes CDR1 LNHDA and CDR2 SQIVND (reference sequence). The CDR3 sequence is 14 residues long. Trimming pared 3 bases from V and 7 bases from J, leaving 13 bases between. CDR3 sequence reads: CASSIQGGRQPQHF. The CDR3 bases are TGTGCCAGTAGTATCCAGGGAGGTAGGCAGCCCCAGCATTTT.

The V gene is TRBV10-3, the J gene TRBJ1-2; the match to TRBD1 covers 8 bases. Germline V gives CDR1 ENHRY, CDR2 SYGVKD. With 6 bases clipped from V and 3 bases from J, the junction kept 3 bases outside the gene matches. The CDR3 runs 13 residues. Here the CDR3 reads CAISLGQDYGYTF. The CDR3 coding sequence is TGTGCCATCAGCCTGGGACAGGACTATGGCTACACCTTC.

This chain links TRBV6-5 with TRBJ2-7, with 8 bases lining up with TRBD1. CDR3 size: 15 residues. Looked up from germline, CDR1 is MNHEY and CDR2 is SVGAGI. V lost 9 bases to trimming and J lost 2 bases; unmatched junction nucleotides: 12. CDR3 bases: TGTGCCAGATCAGCTAAGGGACAGGTGACCTACGAGCAGTACGTC. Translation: CARSAKGQVTYEQYV.

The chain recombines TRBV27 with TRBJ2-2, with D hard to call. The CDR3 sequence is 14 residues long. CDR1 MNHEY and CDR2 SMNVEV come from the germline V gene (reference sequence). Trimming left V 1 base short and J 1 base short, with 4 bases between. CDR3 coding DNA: TGTGCCAGCAGTTTATACATGAACACCGGGGAGCTGTTTTTT. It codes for CASSLYMNTGELFF.

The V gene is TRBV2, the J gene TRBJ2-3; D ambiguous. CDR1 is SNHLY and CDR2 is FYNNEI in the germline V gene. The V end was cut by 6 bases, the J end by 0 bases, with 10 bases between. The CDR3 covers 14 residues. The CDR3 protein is CASRLRSSTDTQYF. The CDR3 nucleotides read TGTGCCAGCAGACTTAGATCTAGCACAGATACGCAGTATTTT.

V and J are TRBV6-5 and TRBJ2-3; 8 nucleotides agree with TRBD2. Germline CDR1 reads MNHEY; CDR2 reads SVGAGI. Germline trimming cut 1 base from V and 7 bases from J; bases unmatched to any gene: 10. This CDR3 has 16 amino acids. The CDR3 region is CASSYFTSGLFNTQYF. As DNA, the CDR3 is TGTGCCAGCAGTTACTTCACTAGCGGTCTCTTCAATACGCAGTATTTT.

The CDR3 reads CASSALRDPVGNRGISDTQYF. The CDR3 DNA is TGTGCCAGCAGCGCTCTTAGGGACCCGGTCGGGAACAGGGGGATCTCAGATACGCAGTATTTT. The chain has TRBV7-7 and TRBJ2-3; 8 nucleotides align to TRBD1. V lost 5 bases and J lost 4; bases outside the gene matches: 26. The CDR3 is 21 amino acids. Looked up from germline, CDR1 is SSHAT and CDR2 is FNYEAQ (reference sequence).

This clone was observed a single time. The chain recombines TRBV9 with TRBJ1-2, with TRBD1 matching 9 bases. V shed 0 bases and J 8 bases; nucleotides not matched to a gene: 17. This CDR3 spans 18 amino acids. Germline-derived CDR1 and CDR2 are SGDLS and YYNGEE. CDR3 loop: CASSVDLYPLQGARGYTF. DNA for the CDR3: TGTGCCAGCAGCGTAGACCTTTACCCTCTACAGGGGGCGCGGGGCTACACCTTC.

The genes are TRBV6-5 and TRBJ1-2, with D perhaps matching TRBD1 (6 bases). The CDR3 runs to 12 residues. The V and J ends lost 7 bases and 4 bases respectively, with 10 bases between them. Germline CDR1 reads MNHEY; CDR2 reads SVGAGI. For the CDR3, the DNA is TGTGCCAGCACGGACAGCTTCTATGGCTACACCTTC. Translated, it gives CASTDSFYGYTF.

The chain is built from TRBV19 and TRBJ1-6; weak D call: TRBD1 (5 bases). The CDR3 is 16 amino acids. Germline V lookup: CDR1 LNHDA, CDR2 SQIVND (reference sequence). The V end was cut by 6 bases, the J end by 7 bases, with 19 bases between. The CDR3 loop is CASRGSGGRENSPLHF. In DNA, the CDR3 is TGTGCCAGTAGAGGTTCGGGGGGACGGGAGAATTCACCCCTCCACTTT.

The CDR3 DNA follows: TGTGCCAGCAGCTTAGTGGGCAGGGGGAAGATGAACACTGAAGCTTTCTTT. Encoded protein: CASSLVGRGKMNTEAFF. The chain carries TRBV7-9 and TRBJ1-1, with 7 positions matching TRBD1. The CDR3 extends over 17 amino acids. Losses at the gene ends were 1 base for V and 0 bases for J; bases not matched to a gene: 8. CDR1 and CDR2 from the germline V gene are SEHNR and FQNEAQ (reference sequence).

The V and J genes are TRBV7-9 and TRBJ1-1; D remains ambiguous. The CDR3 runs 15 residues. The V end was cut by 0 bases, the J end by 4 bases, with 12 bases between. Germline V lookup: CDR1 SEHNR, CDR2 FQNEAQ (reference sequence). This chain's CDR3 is CASSLASGTRTEAFF. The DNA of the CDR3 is TGTGCCAGCAGCTTAGCCTCGGGAACCCGCACTGAAGCTTTCTTT.

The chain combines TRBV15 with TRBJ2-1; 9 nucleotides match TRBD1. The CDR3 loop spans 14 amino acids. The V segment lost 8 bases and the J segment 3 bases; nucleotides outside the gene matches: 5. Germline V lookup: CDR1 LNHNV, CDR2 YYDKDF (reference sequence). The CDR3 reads CATGGQGFYNEQFF. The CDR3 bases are TGTGCCACCGGTGGACAGGGGTTCTACAATGAGCAGTTCTTC.

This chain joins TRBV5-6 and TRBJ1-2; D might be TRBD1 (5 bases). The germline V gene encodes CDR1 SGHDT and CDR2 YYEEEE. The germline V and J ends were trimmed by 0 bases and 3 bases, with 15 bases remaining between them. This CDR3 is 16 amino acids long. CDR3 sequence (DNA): TGTGCCAGCAGCTTGGGGAGTGGGGCTCAAGACTATGGCTACACCTTC. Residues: CASSLGSGAQDYGYTF.

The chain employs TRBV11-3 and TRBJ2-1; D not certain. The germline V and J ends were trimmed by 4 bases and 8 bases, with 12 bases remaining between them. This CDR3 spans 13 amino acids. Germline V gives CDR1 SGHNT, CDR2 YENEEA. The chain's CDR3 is CASSSSLYDEQFF. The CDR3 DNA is TGTGCCAGCAGCTCCTCCCTATACGATGAGCAGTTCTTC. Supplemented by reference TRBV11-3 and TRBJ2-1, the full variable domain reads EAGVVQSPRYKIIEKKQPVAFWCNPISGHNTLYWYLQNLGQGPELLIRYENEEAVDDSQLPKDRFSAERLKGVDSTLKIQPAELGDSAVYLCASSSSLYDEQFFGPGTRLTVL.